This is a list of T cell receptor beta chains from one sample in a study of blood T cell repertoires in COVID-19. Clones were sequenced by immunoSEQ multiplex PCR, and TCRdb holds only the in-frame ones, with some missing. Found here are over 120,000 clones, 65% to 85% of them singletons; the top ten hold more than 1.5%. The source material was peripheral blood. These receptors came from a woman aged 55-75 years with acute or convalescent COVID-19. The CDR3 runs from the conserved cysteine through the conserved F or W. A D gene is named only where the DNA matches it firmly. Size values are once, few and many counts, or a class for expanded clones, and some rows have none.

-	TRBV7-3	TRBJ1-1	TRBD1	CASSLFGQGAKNTEAFF	TGTGCCAGCAGCTTATTCGGACAGGGGGCGAAGAACACTGAAGCTTTCTTT
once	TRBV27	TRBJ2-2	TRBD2	CASSLTSGMSGELFF	TGTGCCAGCAGCCTTACTAGCGGGATGTCCGGGGAGCTGTTTTTT
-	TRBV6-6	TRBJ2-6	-	CASTIASGANVLTF	TGTGCCAGCACTATAGCCTCTGGGGCCAACGTCCTGACTTTC
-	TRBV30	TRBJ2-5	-	CAWSVLATQYF	TGTGCCTGGAGTGTGTTAGCAACCCAGTACTTC
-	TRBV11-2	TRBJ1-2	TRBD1	CASSLGTGGPQANYGYTF	TGTGCCAGCAGCTTAGGGACAGGGGGGCCGCAAGCTAACTATGGCTACACCTTC
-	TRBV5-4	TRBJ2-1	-	CASSLAGQNEQFF	TGTGCCAGCAGCTTGGCGGGACAAAATGAGCAGTTCTTC
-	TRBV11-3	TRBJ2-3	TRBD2	CASSDGLAPTDTQYF	TGTGCCAGCAGCGACGGACTAGCACCCACAGATACGCAGTATTTT
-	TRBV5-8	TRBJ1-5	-	CASSLKREGRNQPQHF	TGTGCCAGCAGCCTCAAGAGGGAGGGTAGGAATCAGCCCCAGCATTTT
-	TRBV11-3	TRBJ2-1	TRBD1	CASSLGDRTTYNEQFF	TGTGCCAGCAGCTTAGGGGACAGGACGACCTACAATGAGCAGTTCTTC
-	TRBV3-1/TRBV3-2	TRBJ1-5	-	CASSQGLRNQPQHF	TGTGCCAGCAGCCAAGGTCTAAGAAATCAGCCCCAGCATTTT
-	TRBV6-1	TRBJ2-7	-	CASSEALMGQVQAYEQYF	TGTGCCAGCAGTGAAGCGCTTATGGGCCAGGTTCAAGCCTACGAGCAGTACTTC
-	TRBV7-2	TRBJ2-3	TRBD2	CASSLVAGYDTQYF	TGTGCCAGCAGCTTAGTAGCGGGTTATGATACGCAGTATTTT
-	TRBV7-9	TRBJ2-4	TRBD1	CASSLGDRGLAKNIQYF	TGTGCCAGCAGCTTAGGTGACAGGGGGCTGGCCAAAAACATTCAGTACTTC
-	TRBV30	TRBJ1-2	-	CAWSVAGPGGYTF	TGTGCCTGGAGTGTGGCGGGGCCAGGTGGCTACACCTTC
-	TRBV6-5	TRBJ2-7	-	CASSPSGIEQYF	TGTGCCAGCAGTCCATCAGGTATCGAGCAGTACTTC
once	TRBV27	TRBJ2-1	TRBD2	CASSLSGLANNEQFF	TGTGCCAGCAGTTTATCCGGACTAGCGAACAATGAGCAGTTCTTC
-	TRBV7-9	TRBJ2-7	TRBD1	CASTNDRGQEQYF	TGTGCCAGCACCAATGACAGGGGGCAGGAGCAGTACTTC
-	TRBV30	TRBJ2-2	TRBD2	CAWSGLGRLAGVTGELFF	TGTGCCTGGAGTGGACTCGGCAGGCTAGCGGGAGTGACCGGGGAGCTGTTTTTT
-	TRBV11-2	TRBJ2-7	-	CASSWRQGPLYEQYF	TGTGCCAGCAGCTGGAGGCAGGGGCCTCTCTACGAGCAGTACTTC
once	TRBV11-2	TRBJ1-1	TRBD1	CASSSGGTSETAFF	TGTGCCAGCAGCTCAGGGGGTACCAGCGAAACGGCTTTCTTT
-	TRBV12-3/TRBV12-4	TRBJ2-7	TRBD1	CASSLRDREQYF	TGTGCCAGCAGTTTGAGGGACAGGGAGCAGTACTTC
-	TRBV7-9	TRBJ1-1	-	CASSFGRGGAFF	TGTGCCAGCAGCTTTGGTCGGGGGGGTGCTTTCTTT
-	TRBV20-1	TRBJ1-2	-	CSASRGGAGYGYTF	TGCAGTGCTAGTCGAGGGGGGGCTGGCTATGGCTACACCTTC
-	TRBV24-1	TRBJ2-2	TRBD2	CATSDLQTSGRVAGELFF	TGTGCCACCAGTGATTTGCAAACCAGCGGGAGGGTTGCCGGGGAGCTGTTTTTT
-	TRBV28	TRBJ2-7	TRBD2	CASSLLRRGGSPEQYF	TGTGCCAGCAGTTTATTACGGAGGGGCGGGAGCCCCGAGCAGTACTTC
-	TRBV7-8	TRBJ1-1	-	CASSRQGVTSQAFF	TGTGCCAGCAGCCGTCAGGGCGTCACATCCCAAGCTTTCTTT
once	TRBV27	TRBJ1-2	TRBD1	CASSTQGAIHGYTF	TGTGCCAGCAGCACACAGGGGGCGATTCATGGCTACACCTTC
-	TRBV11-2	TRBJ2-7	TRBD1	CASSLGTGVYEQYF	TGTGCCAGCAGCTTAGGGACAGGAGTCTACGAGCAGTACTTC
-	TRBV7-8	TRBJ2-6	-	CASSSRAGLPGANVLTF	TGTGCCAGCAGCTCTAGGGCGGGGTTACCTGGGGCCAACGTCCTGACTTTC
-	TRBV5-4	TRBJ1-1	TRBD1	CASSRQGLEAFF	TGTGCCAGCAGTCGACAGGGCCTTGAAGCTTTCTTT
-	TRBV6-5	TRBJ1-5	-	CASRQWSYSNQPQHF	TGTGCCAGCAGACAATGGAGCTATAGCAATCAGCCCCAGCATTTT